The present TCR beta chain was sequenced within a study of glioma-infiltrating T cells. Points from the study as a whole: Tissue-blood divergence was below expectation in non-neoplastic patients, above in gliomas. Very few CDR3 sequences were shared between tissue and blood.

The V and J ends lost 5 bases and 5 bases, in that order; junction bases with no gene match: 6. The CDR3 extends over 16 amino acids. Germline lookup yields CDR1 MGHRA and CDR2 YSYEKL. The sample holds many counts of this clonotype. Its antigen is unknown. Amplification of TCR alpha and beta CDR3 regions from RNA used iRepertoire nested multiplex PCR. Input was roughly 85-400 ng of tissue mRNA or PBMC total RNA. TCRdb re-called the multiplex PCR reads with MiXCR, one entry per CDR3 protein. This table holds 150,000 to 200,000 distinct CDR3 sequences, about 32% found once. Sequenced material: glioma tissue, nonneoplastic brain tissue, or PBMCs (not recorded which). The sequence was collected from a human donor with low-grade glioma or glioblastoma, undergoing nonglioma brain surgery, or in good health (not recorded which). The V call is TRBV4-1, the J call TRBJ2-3, with TRBD2 matching over 14 bases. The CDR3 nucleotides are TGCGCCAGCAGCTCCGGACTAGCGGGAGGAATAGATACGCAGTATTTT. It encodes CASSSGLAGGIDTQYF.